This TCR delta chain was documented in a study of delta chains in infants with herpesvirus infections. This clone was recorded a few times. TCR cDNA was made from PBMC RNA with gamma- and delta-chain-specific primers. TCRdb redid clone calling on the RT-PCR reads using CATT. The sample has over a thousand delta-chain clones, 28% seen once. The sample in question was peripheral blood, obtained at time point 1 of longitudinal follow-up. This clonotype was obtained from a human donor who was a Ugandan infant, either HIV-exposed or HIV-unexposed (not recorded which).

CDR3 nucleotides: TGTGCCTGTGACACCTCCCGGGCCGGCTCCTGGGACACCCGACAGATGTTTTTC. Translating gives CACDTSRAGSWDTRQMFF. The chain joins TRDV2 to TRDJ3; D call uncertain. The germline V and J ends were trimmed by 0 bases and 0 bases, with 11 bases remaining between them. This CDR3 is 18 amino acids long. Germline-derived CDR1 and CDR2 are GEAIGNYY and EKD.